The 4 T cell receptor beta chains below come from one sample, sequenced in a study of T cell changes during pregnancy in multiple sclerosis. The assay was immunoSEQ multiplex PCR, and TCRdb's table has in-frame clones only and misses some. Of 11,000 or so clones detected, roughly 94% appear once; the ten largest clones hold under 0.3%. The sequences come from CD4+ T cells from peripheral blood mononuclear cells, collected before pregnancy. Every receptor here comes from a female donor with multiple sclerosis, enrolled in a pregnancy study.

This chain connects TRBV11-2 to TRBJ2-2; the match to TRBD1 covers 7 bases. Germline lookup yields CDR1 SGHAT and CDR2 FQNNGV. The CDR3 sequence is 16 residues long. V was clipped by 6 bases and J by 2 bases; unmatched bases: 9. This CDR3 reads CASSRTGQTNTGELFF. CDR3 in DNA: TGTGCCAGCAGTCGTACGGGACAGACAAACACCGGGGAGCTGTTTTTT. Supplemented by reference TRBV11-2 and TRBJ2-2, the full variable domain reads EAGVAQSPRYKIIEKRQSVAFWCNPISGHATLYWYQQILGQGPKLLIQFQNNGVVDDSQLPKDRFSAERLKGVDSTLKIQPAKLEDSAVYLCASSRTGQTNTGELFFGEGSRLTVL.

The chain combines TRBV9 with TRBJ1-3, with D perhaps TRBD1 (6 bases). Between the trimmed V and J ends, which lost 3 bases and 0 bases, there was a span of 16 bases. The germline gives CDR1 SGDLS, CDR2 YYNGEE. There are 17 residues in the CDR3. The CDR3 here is CASSADWTDSSGNTIYF. CDR3 nucleotide sequence: TGTGCCAGCAGCGCGGACTGGACAGACAGCTCTGGAAACACCATATATTTT. Variable domain in full (rest from reference TRBV9 and TRBJ1-3): DSGVTQTPKHLITATGQRVTLRCSPRSGDLSVYWYQQSLDQGLQFLIQYYNGEERAKGNILERFSAQQFPDLHSELNLSSLELGDSALYFCASSADWTDSSGNTIYFGEGSWLTVV.

The chain couples TRBV19 to TRBJ2-1; D is perhaps TRBD2 (7 bases). This CDR3 region has 15 residues. Germline V CDR1 and CDR2: LNHDA, SQIVND (reference sequence). Trimming left V 6 bases short and J 4 bases short, with 16 bases between. CDR3 sequence (DNA): TGTGCCAGTAGGGGCGGGGGCAATTTTTACAATGAGCAGTTCTTC. Amino acids: CASRGGGNFYNEQFF.

In its sample, this clone was seen a few times. V and J are TRBV19 and TRBJ1-1, with D maybe TRBD1 (6 bases). The germline V and J ends were trimmed by 5 bases and 0 bases, with 28 bases remaining between them. Germline assignment: CDR1 LNHDA and CDR2 SQIVND (reference sequence). CDR3 length: 20 residues. This CDR3 reads CASSDETGTHYQGMNTEAFF. CDR3 nucleotides: TGTGCCAGTAGTGATGAGACCGGGACACACTACCAGGGGATGAACACTGAAGCTTTCTTT.